This TCR beta chain was recorded in a study of CD8 T cells in ankylosing spondylitis. Broader study findings: One TCR beta motif, made up of roughly eight highly homologous variants, appeared characteristic of ankylosing spondylitis blood.

MiXCR, run by TCRdb on the 5' RACE reads, gives a single entry per CDR3 protein. The sample has fewer than 650,000 distinct CDR3 sequences, roughly 13% seen once; the top ten hold nearly 7%. Comments on this clonotype: Its specificity is unknown.

CDR1 and CDR2 (germline): SGHTA, FQGNSA. Trimming took off 4 bases at V and 9 bases at J, with 16 bases between the two ends. The CDR3 runs to 15 residues. The sequencing sample was made of blood, either unsorted or a sorted T cell fraction (not recorded which). The V and J genes are TRBV7-2 and TRBJ1-6, with D possibly being TRBD1 (6 bases). This TCR came from a male donor with ankylosing spondylitis. CDR3 region: CASSSVGGAGSPLHF. In DNA, the CDR3 is TGTGCCAGCAGCTCGGTGGGGGGGGCTGGTTCACCCCTCCACTTT. Based on the CDR3 plus reference TRBV7-2 and TRBJ1-6, the full variable domain is GAGVSQSPSNKVTEKGKDVELRCDPISGHTALYWYRQSLGQGLEFLIYFQGNSAPDKSGLPSDRFSAERTGGSVSTLTIQRTQQEDSAVYLCASSSVGGAGSPLHFGNGTRLTVT.